This T cell receptor beta chain was sequenced for a study of cytomegalovirus exposure and HLA in healthy donors. Turning to this clone: Its cognate antigen is unknown.

General study points: The availability of immune exposure information extended only to CMV serostatus. Among TCR sequences, most were rare, though some public TCRs appeared in many donors.

Vbeta (60) and Jbeta (13) primers were used in the PCR. Sequenced by immunoSEQ multiplex PCR; TCRdb stores in-frame clones only, minus some. Of 150,000 to 200,000 clones in the sample, roughly 85% were seen once. This sequence was found in a woman younger than 45 in good health and CMV-seropositive. Sample: PBMCs.

The CDR3 DNA reads TGTGCCAGTAGTACAACAGGGGGTACGGGGGAGACCCAGTACTTC. This translates into CASSTTGGTGETQYF. This rearrangement joins TRBV19 to TRBJ2-5; 8 bases match TRBD1. The CDR3 is 15 amino acids. Germline trimming cut 4 bases from V and 5 bases from J; bases unmatched to any gene: 9. Germline assignment: CDR1 LNHDA and CDR2 SQIVND (reference sequence).